Reported below is one TCR beta chain. No cognate antigen has been identified for it. Base qualities are not recorded, but no much larger clone differs from it by a single base. These data come from a study of blood T cell repertoires in COVID-19 (TCRdb year 2020). Turning to the overall study: The collaborator samples originated in the United States, Italy and Spain and spanned the acute and convalescent phases of COVID-19. The prospective study material was composed of cDNA or gDNA derived from T cells, B-cell-depleted T cells, or PBMCs. The dataset comprised deeply sampled blood TCRbeta repertoires from subjects exposed to, actively infected with, or recovered from COVID-19. The repertoires were released in a freely available public database meant as a resource for research on the immune response to SARS-CoV-2. The samples were drawn from two sources: the first 160 participants of the ongoing ImmuneRACE study, and 1,254 subjects contributed by 6 global collaborators. Sample metadata almost always included a de-identified subject ID, COVID-19 status, age in years and sex. Where available, HLA class I and class II types were taken from metadata supplied by the sample provider and were not determined by assay-based typing. Study-wide findings and limitations: How much clinical and demographic metadata was included differed by source and by participant, and the metadata was provided uncurated.

One collaborating source in Seattle enrolled patients during active infection and followed them longitudinally through the course of disease. Whole blood was collected in K2EDTA tubes by collaborating institutions according to the institutions' own protocols. For TCRbeta analysis, collaborators shipped samples as frozen whole blood, isolated PBMCs, or DNA extracted from either of those sample types. TCRbeta CDR3 regions were amplified from genomic DNA by means of the immunoSEQ Assay, a bias-controlled multiplex PCR. Regarding the original processing steps: Within the assay, amplification of reference gene primers was used to estimate how many nucleated cells each sample contained. Sequence reads were collapsed and filtered to measure the absolute abundance of every unique TCRbeta CDR3 rearrangement. For each sample, productive Simpson clonality was calculated by taking the square root of Simpson's diversity index across productive rearrangements. Entries here come from immuneACCESS through TCRdb and include only in-frame sequences with V and J called. Some clones fail to appear in such tables; in the studies checked, an unresolved V gene covers under half of the shortfall, and the cause of the remainder is unknown. That table gives V, J and clone size, and the DNA gave D and trimming. Across this sample there are 350,000 to 500,000 clones, with around 90% seen only once. The ten biggest clones cover approximately 0.92% of the sample.

Per the germline V gene (reference sequence), SGHNT is the CDR1 and YYREEE is the CDR2. CDR3 length: 14 amino acids, cysteine to phenylalanine. The DNA shown is the 42-base CDR3, in frame from base 1. Trimmed from V: 4 bases; trimmed from J: 5 bases; junction bases lacking a gene match: 4. This TCR was sampled from a young man with COVID-19, enrolled during active disease. The chain couples TRBV5-4 to TRBJ2-7; TRBD2 lines up with 12 middle nucleotides. Source material: peripheral blood. DNA sequence: TGTGCCAGCAGCCGGACTAGCGGGAACGACGAGCAGTACTTC. This encodes CASSRTSGNDEQYF.